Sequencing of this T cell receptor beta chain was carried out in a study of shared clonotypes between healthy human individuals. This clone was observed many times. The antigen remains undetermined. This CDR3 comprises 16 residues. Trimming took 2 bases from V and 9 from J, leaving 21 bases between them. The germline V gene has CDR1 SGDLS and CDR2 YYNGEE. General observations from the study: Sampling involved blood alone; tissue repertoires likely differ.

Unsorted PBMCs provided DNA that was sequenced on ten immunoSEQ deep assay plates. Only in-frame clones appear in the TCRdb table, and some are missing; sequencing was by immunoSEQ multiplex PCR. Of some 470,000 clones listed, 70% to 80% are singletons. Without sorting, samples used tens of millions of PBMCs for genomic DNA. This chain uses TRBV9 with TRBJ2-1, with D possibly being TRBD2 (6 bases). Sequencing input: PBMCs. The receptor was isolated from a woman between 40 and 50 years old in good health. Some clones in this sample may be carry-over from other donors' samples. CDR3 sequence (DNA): TGTGCCAGCAGCGTCAGCGGGCGGGCCCGAATTGGTGAGCAGTTCTTC. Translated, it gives CASSVSGRARIGEQFF.